This is a list of T cell receptor beta chains from one sample in a study of CD8 T cells in ankylosing spondylitis. TCRdb itself ran the 5' RACE reads through MiXCR, one entry per CDR3 protein. There are 150,000 to 200,000 distinct CDR3 sequences in the sample; roughly 10% occur only once, and 29% lies in the top ten. Specimen: blood, either unsorted or a sorted T cell fraction (not recorded which). The receptors were gathered from a male donor with ankylosing spondylitis or in good health (not recorded which). Both conserved end residues are part of each CDR3. The order of the fields is V gene, clone size, D gene, J gene, CDR3 length, CDR3 protein, CDR3 DNA. The D gene is left open where the match is weak. Clone size is stated in some rows and not others, as once, few, many or a class when expanded.

V: TRBV27; size: many; D: TRBD1; J: TRBJ2-1; length: 15; CDR3: CASSLNRGAYNEQFF; DNA: TGTGCCAGCAGTTTAAACAGGGGGGCCTACAATGAGCAGTTCTTC
V: TRBV3-1; size: many; D: TRBD2; J: TRBJ2-3; length: 16; CDR3: CASSQGLERERDTQYF; DNA: TGTGCCAGCAGCCAAGGATTAGAGCGGGAGAGGGATACGCAGTATTTT
V: TRBV5-1; size: many; D: TRBD1; J: TRBJ2-7; length: 16; CDR3: CASSLGGQVRSYEQYF; DNA: TGCGCCAGCAGCTTAGGGGGACAGGTCCGCTCCTACGAGCAGTACTTC
V: TRBV5-1; size: many; D: .; J: TRBJ2-3; length: 16; CDR3: CASSLGSPVGSDTQYF; DNA: TGCGCCAGCAGCTTGGGCAGCCCTGTAGGGTCAGATACGCAGTATTTT
V: TRBV7-9; size: .; D: .; J: TRBJ2-1; length: 16; CDR3: CASSLDGGRGINEQFF; DNA: TGTGCCAGCAGCTTAGACGGGGGTAGGGGTATCAATGAGCAGTTCTTC
V: TRBV5-1; size: few; D: TRBD1; J: TRBJ1-2; length: 14; CDR3: CASSATGIAYGYTF; DNA: TGCGCCAGCAGCGCGACAGGGATTGCCTATGGCTACACCTTC
V: TRBV6-1; size: many; D: TRBD1; J: TRBJ1-5; length: 15; CDR3: CASKGQGARNQPQHF; DNA: TGTGCCAGTAAGGGACAGGGGGCGCGAAATCAGCCCCAGCATTTT
V: TRBV7-8; size: few; D: .; J: TRBJ1-2; length: 15; CDR3: CASSHNRDPNYGYTF; DNA: TGTGCCAGCAGCCATAACAGGGATCCGAACTATGGCTACACCTTC
V: TRBV24-1; size: many; D: .; J: TRBJ1-2; length: 14; CDR3: CATSERGGFYGYTF; DNA: TGTGCCACCAGTGAGCGTGGTGGTTTCTATGGCTACACCTTC
V: TRBV6-1; size: many; D: .; J: TRBJ2-2; length: 12; CDR3: CASRVLAGELFF; DNA: TGTGCCAGCAGGGTTCTGGCCGGGGAGCTGTTTTTT
V: TRBV15; size: many; D: .; J: TRBJ2-2; length: 15; CDR3: CATSRDRGNTGELFF; DNA: TGTGCCACCAGCAGAGATCGGGGGAACACCGGGGAGCTGTTTTTT
V: TRBV12-3/TRBV12-4; size: many; D: TRBD1; J: TRBJ2-4; length: 14; CDR3: CASSRQGARNIQYF; DNA: TGTGCCAGCAGTCGACAGGGGGCTCGCAACATTCAGTACTTC
V: TRBV15; size: few; D: TRBD1; J: TRBJ2-2; length: 14; CDR3: CATSIGTDTGELFF; DNA: TGTGCCACCAGCATTGGGACAGACACCGGGGAGCTGTTTTTT
V: TRBV27; size: many; D: TRBD1; J: TRBJ2-3; length: 15; CDR3: CASKANRGLTDTQYF; DNA: TGTGCCAGCAAGGCCAACAGGGGGCTGACAGATACGCAGTATTTT
V: TRBV10-1; size: few; D: TRBD1; J: TRBJ1-1; length: 15; CDR3: CASSDRTGVGTEAFF; DNA: TGCGCCAGCAGTGATCGGACAGGGGTAGGGACTGAAGCTTTCTTT
V: TRBV7-2; size: .; D: TRBD1; J: TRBJ1-2; length: 16; CDR3: CASSPIGTGGYYGYTF; DNA: TGTGCCAGCAGCCCCATCGGCACAGGGGGTTACTATGGCTACACCTTC
V: TRBV6-4; size: .; D: TRBD2; J: TRBJ2-1; length: 16; CDR3: CASSEGLAGAGNEQFF; DNA: TGTGCCAGCAGTGAGGGGCTAGCGGGAGCAGGCAATGAGCAGTTCTTC
V: TRBV29-1; size: many; D: .; J: TRBJ2-7; length: 13; CDR3: CTASEGSAYEQYF; DNA: TGCACTGCTTCTGAGGGTTCTGCCTACGAGCAGTACTTC
V: TRBV10-3; size: few; D: TRBD1; J: TRBJ2-7; length: 13; CDR3: CAIGTGGSYEQYF; DNA: TGTGCCATCGGGACAGGGGGCTCCTACGAGCAGTACTTC
V: TRBV12-3/TRBV12-4; size: many; D: .; J: TRBJ1-4; length: 13; CDR3: CASGSGTHEKLFF; DNA: TGTGCCAGCGGGTCCGGGACCCATGAAAAACTGTTTTTT
V: TRBV20-1; size: few; D: .; J: TRBJ2-7; length: 16; CDR3: CSARDRTHGRIYEQYF; DNA: TGCAGTGCTAGAGATCGGACGCATGGCAGAATCTACGAGCAGTACTTC
V: TRBV20-1; size: many; D: .; J: TRBJ2-5; length: 15; CDR3: CSARAGGTSAETQYF; DNA: TGCAGTGCTAGAGCTGGAGGGACGTCGGCAGAGACCCAGTACTTC
V: TRBV2; size: few; D: .; J: TRBJ2-5; length: 14; CDR3: CASLWDLLGETQYF; DNA: TGTGCCAGTCTGTGGGACCTACTTGGGGAGACCCAGTACTTC
V: TRBV7-6; size: many; D: .; J: TRBJ2-1; length: 12; CDR3: CASSPIWDEQFF; DNA: TGTGCCAGCAGCCCCATATGGGATGAGCAGTTCTTC
V: TRBV12-3/TRBV12-4; size: many; D: TRBD1; J: TRBJ1-1; length: 15; CDR3: CASSWGTGRITEAFF; DNA: TGTGCCAGCAGTTGGGGGACAGGGCGGATCACTGAAGCTTTCTTT
V: TRBV18; size: .; D: .; J: TRBJ2-5; length: 15; CDR3: CASSPRLSYQETQYF; DNA: TGTGCCAGCTCACCGAGACTCTCGTACCAAGAGACCCAGTACTTC
V: TRBV20-1; size: .; D: .; J: TRBJ2-7; length: 12; CDR3: CRSQGSPYEQYF; DNA: TGCAGGAGCCAGGGGAGTCCCTACGAGCAGTACTTC
V: TRBV20-1; size: many; D: .; J: TRBJ2-1; length: 12; CDR3: CSATPSADEQFF; DNA: TGCAGTGCAACCCCTAGTGCCGATGAGCAGTTCTTC